This TCR beta chain stems from a study of T cells after somatic rescue of genetic block. Germline trimming cut 0 bases from V and 12 bases from J; bases unmatched to any gene: 5. Per the germline V gene, CDR1 is SGHRS and CDR2 is YFSETQ. The CDR3 runs 12 residues. The table came from immunoSEQ multiplex PCR; TCRdb's copy has only in-frame clones and leaves some out. The profile shows roughly 14,000 clones, 72% of them singletons. The source of this sequence is a boy aged 10-17 years. The sequenced sample consisted of peripheral blood mononuclear cells (PBMCs). This chain connects TRBV5-1 to TRBJ1-1; 7 bases line up with TRBD1. In DNA, the CDR3 is TGCGCCAGCAGCTTGGACACAGGGGTGACTTTCTTT. Translated: CASSLDTGVTFF.